A single sample gave rise to the 15 T cell receptor beta chains below, sequenced in a study of T cells in Graves' hyperthyroidism and ophthalmopathy. Researchers amplified the TCR beta CDR3 regions from RNA transcripts. The HTBI set primed first-round TCR CDR3 RT-PCR. TCRdb analysed the multiplex PCR reads with MiXCR anew, one entry per CDR3 protein. Of about 600,000 distinct CDR3 sequences in the sample, 14% were seen once. The sequenced sample consisted of blood. These TCRs come from a woman younger than 35 with Graves' ophthalmopathy.

This clonotype showed up many times. The chain links TRBV3-1 to TRBJ2-5; 9 positions agree with TRBD2. CDR1 and CDR2 from the germline V gene are LGHDT and YNNKEL (reference sequence). CDR3 length: 17 residues. V shed 1 base and J 3 bases; nucleotides not matched to a gene: 9. CDR3: CASSQGPRGRAKETQYF. Here the CDR3 DNA reads TGTGCCAGCAGCCAAGGCCCCCGCGGGAGGGCCAAAGAGACCCAGTACTTC.

This clonotype was found many times. The V and J genes are TRBV5-6 and TRBJ2-7; D could derive from TRBD1 or TRBD2 (5 bases each). Deletions cut 0 bases from V and 1 base from J, with 11 bases between. The CDR3 consists of 15 residues. Germline-derived CDR1 and CDR2 are SGHDT and YYEEEE. The CDR3 nucleotides read TGTGCCAGCAGCTTGGGGGACCCCTCTTCCTACGAGCAGTACTTC. This gives the protein CASSLGDPSSYEQYF.

This clonotype was seen many times. V is TRBV7-9 and J is TRBJ2-1; 8 nucleotides align to TRBD2. J gave up 7 bases and V 6 bases, and 5 bases lay outside the gene matches. CDR1 and CDR2 from the germline V gene are SEHNR and FQNEAQ (reference sequence). The CDR3 length is 13 residues. The CDR3 region is CASRHGRVNEQFF. DNA of the CDR3: TGTGCCAGCAGGCACGGGAGGGTTAATGAGCAGTTCTTC. The variable domain in full, with the rest retrieved from reference TRBV7-9 and TRBJ2-1, is DTGVSQNPRHKITKRGQNVTFRCDPISEHNRLYWYRQTLGQGPEFLTYFQNEAQLEKSRLLSDRFSAERPKGSFSTLEIQRTEQGDSAMYLCASRHGRVNEQFFGPGTRLTVL.

This chain joins TRBV20-1 and TRBJ2-1; 14 bases map to TRBD2. The CDR3 length is 17 residues. In germline, CDR1 is DFQATT, CDR2 SNEGSKA (reference sequence). The trim removed 0 bases at V and 6 bases at J, leaving 7 bases unmatched. CDR3 residues: CSARDRLAGGPGNEQFF. The CDR3 DNA reads TGCAGTGCTAGAGATCGACTAGCGGGAGGGCCGGGCAATGAGCAGTTCTTC.

This chain joins TRBV24-1 and TRBJ2-3; 14 bases agree with TRBD2. Per the germline V gene, CDR1 is KGHDR and CDR2 is SFDVKD. The CDR3 is made up of 16 amino acids. The ends lost 5 bases at V and 1 base at J; junction bases unmatched: 1. The CDR3 nucleotides are TGTGCCACCAGTGGGGGACTAGCGGGAGGCACAGATACGCAGTATTTT. This encodes CATSGGLAGGTDTQYF.

The J gene is TRBJ2-7, the V gene TRBV20-1, with a possible D match to TRBD1 (5 bases). Germline V gene sequence: CDR1 DFQATT, CDR2 SNEGSKA (reference sequence). V was cut by 3 bases and J by 5 bases, with 11 bases left in between. The CDR3 is 12 residues long. The CDR3, as DNA: TGCAGTGCTAGGAAAGGGGCCCACGAGCAGTACTTC. It translates to CSARKGAHEQYF.

The chain has TRBV28 and TRBJ2-1; a weak D match, TRBD2 (6 bases). The V and J ends lost 4 bases and 1 base respectively, with 17 bases between them. This CDR3 is 17 amino acids long. Per the germline V gene, CDR1 is MDHEN and CDR2 is SYDVKM. CDR3 DNA sequence: TGTGCCAGCAGTTCCGGGACCGGGAGAGGGTCCTACAATGAGCAGTTCTTC. Translating it yields CASSSGTGRGSYNEQFF.

This clonotype was detected a few times. The J gene is TRBJ1-2, the V gene TRBV25-1; maybe TRBD1 (5 bases). The germline V gene has CDR1 MGHDK and CDR2 SYGVNS. The V end lost 0 bases, the J end lost 6 bases, and 14 bases lay between the germline ends. The CDR3 loop spans 15 amino acids. Here the CDR3 DNA reads TGTGCCAGCAGTGAATATATTCGGGGGGATGATGGCTACACCTTC. Encoded protein: CASSEYIRGDDGYTF.

This clonotype was counted many times. A read error may account for a junction end that differs from germline. The rearrangement links TRBV11-2 to TRBJ2-1, with 8 bases identical to TRBD2. This CDR3 comprises 16 residues. Per the germline V gene, CDR1 is SGHAT and CDR2 is FQNNGV. CDR3 DNA: TGTGCCAGCAGCCGACCCGGACTAGCAGGCTACATTGAGCAGTTCTTC. Translating it yields CASSRPGLAGYIEQFF.

The table lists this clonotype with many counts. At one end the junction does not follow the germline gene, possibly because of a read error. This chain joins TRBV7-9 and TRBJ2-7; 7 bases match TRBD2. The CDR3 runs 14 residues. Germline-derived CDR1 and CDR2 are SEHNR and FQNEAQ (reference sequence). Here the CDR3 DNA reads TGTGCCAGCAGCTTAGCGCATGGGGAGGGCTATCCAAACTTC. Its translation is CASSLAHGEGYPNF.

This rearrangement joins TRBV3-1 to TRBJ2-3; 9 positions agree with TRBD2. Germline V gene lookup returns CDR1 LGHDT and CDR2 YNNKEL (reference sequence). The CDR3 consists of 14 residues. V was clipped by 7 bases and J by 2 bases; unmatched bases: 4. The chain's CDR3 is CASTPSGNTDTQYF. The CDR3 DNA follows: TGTGCCAGCACCCCTAGCGGGAACACAGATACGCAGTATTTT.

The sample holds a few counts of this clonotype. The chain employs TRBV7-9 and TRBJ1-2, with D possibly matching TRBD1 (6 bases). Trimming pared 4 bases from V and 4 bases from J, leaving 19 bases between. CDR1 is SEHNR, CDR2 FQNEAQ, per germline (reference sequence). The CDR3 is made up of 16 amino acids. CDR3 DNA: TGTGCCAGCAGCTCTAACCCCCCCCGGGACACCTATGGCTACACCTTC. Encoded protein: CASSSNPPRDTYGYTF.

On this clonotype itself: Relative to the germline gene, one junction end is altered; a read error may explain this. V is TRBV7-2 and J is TRBJ2-1, with no clear D. CDR1 SGHTA and CDR2 FQGNSA come from the germline V gene. The CDR3 consists of 11 residues. CDR3 DNA sequence: TGTGCCGGCAGCCCCGAAAATGAGCAGTTCTTC. Residues: CAGSPENEQFF.

The table lists this clonotype with a count of one. The chain couples TRBV7-9 to TRBJ2-1, with D tentatively TRBD1 or TRBD2 (5 bases each). This CDR3 has 15 amino acids. Looked up from germline, CDR1 is SEHNR and CDR2 is FQNEAQ (reference sequence). Trimming removed 5 bases from V and 0 bases from J, with 11 bases in between. The DNA of the CDR3 is TGTGCCAGCAGCATCCGGGACGGCTCCTACAATGAGCAGTTCTTC. It is translated as CASSIRDGSYNEQFF.

V is TRBV3-1 and J is TRBJ2-7; D perhaps matches TRBD2 (6 bases). CDR3 length: 18 amino acids. Looked up from germline, CDR1 is LGHDT and CDR2 is YNNKEL (reference sequence). V lost 5 bases to trimming and J lost 0 bases, with 23 bases between them. The CDR3 nucleotides are TGTGCCAGCAGCTACCCCACTTCTTCAGGGAGGAGCTCCTACGAGCAGTACTTC. Protein: CASSYPTSSGRSSYEQYF.